Below, 5 T cell receptor beta chains from the same sample are listed, as sequenced in a study of blood T cell repertoires in COVID-19. Profiled with immunoSEQ multiplex PCR; TCRdb holds only in-frame clones, not every one. The sample consists of approximately 100,000 clones, approximately 89% of them appearing once. Sequenced input: peripheral blood. The receptor set was obtained from a woman aged 25 to 39 with acute or convalescent COVID-19.

The J gene is TRBJ1-1, the V gene TRBV21-1; TRBD1 reflects the table's D call only, with no check against the DNA. TRBV21-1 is designated a pseudogene. The CDR3 extends over 14 amino acids. For the CDR3, the DNA is TGTGCCAGCAGCAAAAGGGGCATCAAGGGCCCAGCTTTCTTT. Amino acid sequence: CASSKRGIKGPAFF.

The CDR3 DNA is TGTGCCAGCAGAACGGGACAGAACTATGGCTACACCTTC. It yields the protein CASRTGQNYGYTF. This chain links TRBV28 with TRBJ1-2; 7 bases agree with TRBD1. Losses at the gene ends were 6 bases for V and 2 bases for J; bases not matched to a gene: 3. Germline assignment: CDR1 MDHEN and CDR2 SYDVKM. The length of the CDR3 is 13 residues.

This chain uses TRBV4-2 with TRBJ2-5; D is unclear. Trimming took off 1 base at V and 0 bases at J, with 9 bases between the two ends. This CDR3 is 15 amino acids long. The V gene's germline CDR1 is LGHNA and CDR2 YNFKEQ. The CDR3 here is CASSQALTDQETQYF. The CDR3 DNA reads as TGTGCCAGCAGCCAAGCACTAACGGACCAAGAGACCCAGTACTTC.

The chain combines TRBV5-1 with TRBJ2-2, with 10 bases fitting TRBD1. The germline gives CDR1 SGHRS, CDR2 YFSETQ. V was pared by 4 bases and J by 5 bases, with 11 bases of the junction left unmatched. This CDR3 has 17 amino acids. The CDR3 region is CASSLPTGGVGTGELFF. CDR3 sequence (DNA): TGCGCCAGCAGCCTTCCGACAGGGGGCGTTGGGACCGGGGAGCTGTTTTTT. Full variable domain (outside the CDR3, taken from reference TRBV5-1 and TRBJ2-2): KAGVTQTPRYLIKTRGQQVTLSCSPISGHRSVSWYQQTPGQGLQFLFEYFSETQRNKGNFPGRFSGRQFSNSRSEMNVSTLELGDSALYLCASSLPTGGVGTGELFFGEGSRLTVL.

This clone was counted between two and nine times. The genes are TRBV9 and TRBJ2-5; a possible D gene is TRBD1 (5 bases). Per the germline V gene, CDR1 is SGDLS and CDR2 is YYNGEE. Trimming took 0 bases from V and 3 from J, leaving 15 bases between them. The CDR3 is 16 amino acids. The CDR3 DNA sequence: TGTGCCAGCAGCGTAGGTTCAGGGCCCCCCAAAGAGACCCAGTACTTC. The encoded protein is CASSVGSGPPKETQYF.